This entry lists 8 T cell receptor beta chains sequenced from one sample in a study of shared T cell receptors in the human thymus. Data came from immunoSEQ multiplex PCR; TCRdb stores just in-frame clones and leaves some out. The sample lists around 730,000 clones; approximately 85% were seen once. These sequences were also reported in another study, on human thymus T cells.

The material sequenced was thymocytes. The receptors here all came from a girl under three years old with a congenital heart defect.

CDR3 coding DNA: TGTGCCAGCAGCTCAACTGGACAGGGGGTCTATGAGCAGTTCTTC. This gives the protein CASSSTGQGVYEQFF. This sequence joins TRBV2 and TRBJ2-1; 10 positions match TRBD1. V dropped 6 bases and J dropped 8; count of bases not matched to a gene: 10. The CDR3 is 15 amino acids. The germline V gene encodes CDR1 SNHLY and CDR2 FYNNEI.

This chain uses TRBV5-1 with TRBJ2-5; D perhaps matches TRBD1 (5 bases). The CDR3 contains 15 residues. Between the trimmed V and J ends, which lost 0 bases and 5 bases, there was a span of 14 bases. The germline CDR1 and CDR2 sequences are SGHRS and YFSETQ. The CDR3 coding sequence is TGCGCCAGCAGCTTGGTTAGGGGAAGTTTGGAGACCCAGTACTTC. It translates to CASSLVRGSLETQYF.

The V and J genes are TRBV2 and TRBJ2-1, with 10 nucleotides matching TRBD2. The V and J ends lost 7 bases and 10 bases, in that order; junction bases with no gene match: 13. This CDR3 contains 15 residues. In germline, CDR1 is SNHLY, CDR2 FYNNEI. DNA for the CDR3: TGTGCCAGCATGGGCGGTGTAGCGGGGGGCCCCGAGCAGTTCTTC. This sequence encodes CASMGGVAGGPEQFF.

This chain's CDR3 is CASHHQGLLYNEQFF. The CDR3, as DNA: TGCGCCAGCCACCACCAGGGGTTGCTCTACAATGAGCAGTTCTTC. V gene TRBV5-1 combines with J gene TRBJ2-1, with a possible D match to TRBD1 (6 bases). This CDR3 is 15 amino acids long. Germline CDR1 is SGHRS and CDR2 is YFSETQ. Deletions cut 7 bases from V and 3 bases from J, with 17 bases between.

In this sample, this clone turned up a few times. A junction end diverges from the germline sequence, so it may reflect a read error. The genes are TRBV5-6 and TRBJ2-7; TRBD2 is a possible D gene (5 bases). This CDR3 is built from 14 residues. Germline CDR1 and CDR2: SGHDT and YYEEEE. This chain's CDR3 is CASSPNAPHRGGDF. In DNA, the CDR3 is TGTGCCAGCAGCCCGAACGCTCCACACCGGGGTGGCGACTTC.

The chain uses TRBV5-6 and TRBJ1-6; D is unresolved. Per the germline V gene, CDR1 is SGHDT and CDR2 is YYEEEE. V was trimmed by 4 bases and J by 7 bases, leaving 18 bases between them. CDR3 length: 16 residues. DNA of the CDR3: TGTGCCAGCAGCCTAACTAGGGTTCCCGGGAATTCACCCCTCCACTTT. Amino acid sequence: CASSLTRVPGNSPLHF.

The V call is TRBV28, the J call TRBJ1-2; 11 positions match TRBD1. Germline assignment: CDR1 MDHEN and CDR2 SYDVKM. The V and J ends lost 2 bases and 8 bases, in that order; junction bases with no gene match: 10. The CDR3 has 16 amino acids. CDR3 sequence (DNA): TGTGCCAGCAGTTTACCCAGCGGGGACAGGGGGTTCGGCTACACCTTC. Protein product: CASSLPSGDRGFGYTF.

V and J are TRBV5-1 and TRBJ1-5, with TRBD1 as a possible D gene (5 bases). V shed 0 bases and J shed 5 bases, with 12 bases lying between them. Per the germline V gene, CDR1 is SGHRS and CDR2 is YFSETQ. The CDR3 spans 15 residues. CDR3 bases: TGCGCCAGCAGCTTGGTTACAGGCAAGGATCAGCCCCAGCATTTT. As protein: CASSLVTGKDQPQHF.